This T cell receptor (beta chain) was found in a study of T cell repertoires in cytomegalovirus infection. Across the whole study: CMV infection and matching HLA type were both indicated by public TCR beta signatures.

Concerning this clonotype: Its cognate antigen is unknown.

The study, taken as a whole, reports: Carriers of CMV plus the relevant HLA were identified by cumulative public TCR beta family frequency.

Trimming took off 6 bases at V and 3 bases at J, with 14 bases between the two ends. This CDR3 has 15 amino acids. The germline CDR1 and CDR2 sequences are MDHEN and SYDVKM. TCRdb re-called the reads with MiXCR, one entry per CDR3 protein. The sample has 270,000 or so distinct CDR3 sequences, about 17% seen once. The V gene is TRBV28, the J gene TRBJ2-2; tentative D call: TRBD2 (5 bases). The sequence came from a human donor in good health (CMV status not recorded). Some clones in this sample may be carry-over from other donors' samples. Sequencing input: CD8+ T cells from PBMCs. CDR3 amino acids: CASRPLGEYTGELFF. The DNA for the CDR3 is TGTGCCAGCAGGCCACTTGGGGAGTACACCGGGGAGCTGTTTTTT.